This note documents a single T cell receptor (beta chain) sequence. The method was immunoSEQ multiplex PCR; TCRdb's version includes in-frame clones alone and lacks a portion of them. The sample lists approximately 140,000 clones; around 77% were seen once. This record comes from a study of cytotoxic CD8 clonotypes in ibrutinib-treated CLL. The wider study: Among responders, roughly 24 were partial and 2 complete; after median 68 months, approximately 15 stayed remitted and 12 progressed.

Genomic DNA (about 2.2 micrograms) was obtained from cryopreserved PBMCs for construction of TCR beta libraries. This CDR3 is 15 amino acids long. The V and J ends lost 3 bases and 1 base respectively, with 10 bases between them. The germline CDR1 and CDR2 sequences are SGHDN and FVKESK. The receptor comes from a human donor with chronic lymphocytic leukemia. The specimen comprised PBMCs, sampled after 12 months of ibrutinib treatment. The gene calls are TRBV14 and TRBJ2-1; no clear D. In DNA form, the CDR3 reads TGTGCCAGCAGCCAGGATGTAGGTTCCTACAATGAGCAGTTCTTC. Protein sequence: CASSQDVGSYNEQFF.